This TCR beta chain emerged from a study of OX40 agonist ivuxolimab in advanced cancers. In the study overall: Aged about 23 to 80 with a mean of 60 years, they were approximately 80% male. Broader study findings: CD4+ and CD8+ blood T cells expanded clonally by week 6 at 0.1 to 3.0 mg/kg. The antigens recognized by the expanded peripheral T cells, that is their antigen specificity, were not determined.

Generated by immunoSEQ multiplex PCR, the TCRdb table keeps only in-frame clones and is missing some. The sample lists more than 12,000 clones; more than 70% were seen once. In germline, CDR1 is SGHRS, CDR2 YFSETQ. The ends lost 7 bases at V and 5 bases at J; junction bases unmatched: 6. The CDR3 totals 15 residues. As regards this clone: Antigen unknown.

The receptor was isolated from an adult with an advanced solid tumor such as melanoma, head and neck, liver or kidney cancer. Here the sequenced sample was CD4+ or CD8+ T cells sorted from blood, taken in a trial of the OX40 agonist ivuxolimab. The rearrangement links TRBV5-1 to TRBJ2-2; 12 positions match TRBD2. In DNA form, the CDR3 reads TGCGCCAGCTGCAACCTAGCGGGAGGGACCGGGGAGCTGTTTTTT. Encoded protein: CASCNLAGGTGELFF.